This T cell receptor beta chain was obtained from a study of OX40 agonist ivuxolimab in advanced cancers. Whole-study context: Patients received the agonistic anti-OX40 (CD134) antibody ivuxolimab. Patients were treated with intravenous ivuxolimab, dosed at 0.01 to 10 mg/kg and infused every 2 weeks.

The CDR3 runs 13 residues. V was cut by 1 base and J by 5 bases, with 8 bases left in between. Germline loops: CDR1 MDHEN, CDR2 SYDVKM. Only in-frame clones appear in the TCRdb table, and some are missing; sequencing was by immunoSEQ multiplex PCR. The repertoire includes 90,000 to 100,000 clones, around 96% of them detected once, and about 2.1% sits in the top ten. Autoimmune disease history or systemic immunosuppression meant exclusion. The sequence was obtained from an adult with an advanced solid tumor such as melanoma, head and neck, liver or kidney cancer. The source material was CD4+ or CD8+ T cells sorted from blood, sampled in a trial of the OX40 agonist ivuxolimab. This sequence joins TRBV28 and TRBJ2-5; no clear D. The CDR3 region is CASSLSQRETQYF. The CDR3 nucleotides are TGTGCCAGCAGTTTATCTCAACGGGAGACCCAGTACTTC.